The 31 T cell receptor beta chains reported below all come from one sample, sequenced in a study of cytomegalovirus exposure and HLA in healthy donors. Primers for the PCR totalled 60 Vbeta and 13 Jbeta. Only in-frame clones appear in the TCRdb table, and some are missing; sequencing was by immunoSEQ multiplex PCR. The sample contains roughly 150,000 clones, around three quarters of which appear only once. Sequencing was done on a sample of PBMCs. The receptors stem from a man between 35 and 55 years old in good health and CMV-seropositive.

Here the CDR3 reads CASSTPTPSGETQYF. Here the CDR3 DNA reads TGTGCCAGCAGCACTCCGACCCCCTCGGGAGAGACCCAGTACTTC. The chain combines TRBV7-6 with TRBJ2-5; D remains unclear. Germline V gene lookup returns CDR1 SGHVS and CDR2 FNYEAQ. With 5 bases removed from V and 4 bases from J, the gap between germline ends came to 17 bases. The CDR3 runs to 15 residues. The full variable domain, its missing parts supplied by reference TRBV7-6 and TRBJ2-5, is GAGVSQSPRYKVTKRGQDVALRCDPISGHVSLYWYRQALGQGPEFLTYFNYEAQQDKSGLPNDRFSAERPEGSISTLTIQRTEQRDSAMYRCASSTPTPSGETQYFGPGTRLLVL.

The chain is built from TRBV9 and TRBJ1-6, with TRBD1 matching 7 bases. Trimming cost V 3 bases and J 13 bases; bases outside gene matches: 10. The germline gives CDR1 SGDLS, CDR2 YYNGEE. The CDR3 length is 14 residues. DNA for the CDR3: TGTGCCAGCAGCGCCGGGACAGCCTCCAGGCCCCTCCACTTT. Amino acids: CASSAGTASRPLHF.

This clone is a singleton in its sample. The chain carries TRBV19 and TRBJ1-6; no definite D call. V was clipped by 0 bases and J by 0 bases, with 9 bases between them. This CDR3 region has 17 residues. Germline assignment: CDR1 LNHDA and CDR2 SQIVND (reference sequence). The CDR3 region has the DNA TGTGCCAGTAGTATAGATCGTGAGAGCTCCTATAATTCACCCCTCCACTTT. It translates to CASSIDRESSYNSPLHF.

Ten or more counts support this clone. The rearrangement joins TRBV7-9 to TRBJ1-1; D remains unclear. Between the trimmed V and J ends, which lost 5 bases and 6 bases, there was a span of 10 bases. The CDR3 has 12 amino acids. Germline loops: CDR1 SEHNR, CDR2 FQNEAQ (reference sequence). CDR3 sequence: CASSADFPEAFF. Written as DNA, the CDR3 is TGTGCCAGCAGCGCAGATTTCCCTGAAGCTTTCTTT. Full variable domain (remainder filled in from reference TRBV7-9 and TRBJ1-1): DTGVSQNPRHKITKRGQNVTFRCDPISEHNRLYWYRQTLGQGPEFLTYFQNEAQLEKSRLLSDRFSAERPKGSFSTLEIQRTEQGDSAMYLCASSADFPEAFFGQGTRLTVV.

The count of this clone is one. V gene TRBV5-1 combines with J gene TRBJ1-1; 7 bases are a match to TRBD1. V was pared by 6 bases and J by 1 base, with 9 bases of the junction left unmatched. The germline CDR1 and CDR2 sequences are SGHRS and YFSETQ. The CDR3 is 15 residues long. The CDR3 DNA reads as TGCGCCAGCACCCTTATACAGGGGAGGAACACTGAAGCTTTCTTT. It codes for CASTLIQGRNTEAFF.

The chain is built from TRBV5-4 and TRBJ1-1; D is undetermined. In germline, CDR1 is SGHNT, CDR2 YYREEE (reference sequence). V was clipped by 4 bases and J by 1 base, with 11 bases between them. This CDR3 contains 14 residues. The CDR3 bases are TGTGCCAGCAGCCCCCGCAGGCAGAACACTGAAGCTTTCTTT. This codes for CASSPRRQNTEAFF.

V gene TRBV6-5 combines with J gene TRBJ2-2; the match to TRBD2 covers 10 bases. There are 15 residues in the CDR3. Germline values: CDR1 MNHEY, CDR2 SVGAGI. J lost 5 bases, V lost 10 bases, and 10 bases had no gene match. CDR3 amino acids: CAIPGEREGTGELFF. CDR3 in DNA: TGTGCCATCCCAGGCGAGCGGGAGGGGACCGGGGAGCTGTTTTTT.

The chain uses TRBV11-2 and TRBJ2-7; D gene unclear. In germline, CDR1 is SGHAT, CDR2 FQNNGV. The CDR3 runs to 13 residues. V dropped 2 bases and J dropped 4 bases, with 9 bases sitting between them. The CDR3 coding sequence is TGTGCCAGCAGCTTAACTTTCCATTACGAGCAGTACTTC. Protein sequence: CASSLTFHYEQYF.

This clone has just a few counts. The chain combines TRBV6-5 with TRBJ2-7, with 7 bases lining up with TRBD2. The germline CDR1 and CDR2 sequences are MNHEY and SVGAGI. The CDR3 is made up of 14 amino acids. The J segment lost 0 bases and the V segment lost 10 bases, leaving 9 bases of the junction unmatched. CDR3 nucleotide sequence: TGTGCCACCGCGGCGGGGAGGGGCTCCTACGAGCAGTACTTC. Translated, it gives CATAAGRGSYEQYF.

In its sample, this clone was seen once. The rearrangement joins TRBV2 to TRBJ1-1; D possibly corresponds to TRBD1 (6 bases). Germline loops: CDR1 SNHLY, CDR2 FYNNEI. The CDR3 sequence is 14 residues long. V gave up 2 bases and J gave up 5 bases, with 12 bases separating them. The CDR3: CASSETTGPTEAFF. The CDR3 coding sequence is TGTGCCAGCAGTGAAACGACAGGCCCTACTGAAGCTTTCTTT.

This chain uses TRBV10-3 with TRBJ2-3; the D is unclear. Germline CDR1 ENHRY, CDR2 SYGVKD. The CDR3 has 13 residues. V was trimmed by 7 bases and J by 2 bases, leaving 10 bases between them. CDR3 residues: CAINLGNTDTQYF. The CDR3 DNA sequence: TGTGCCATCAATCTGGGCAACACAGATACGCAGTATTTT.

The chain links TRBV11-3 to TRBJ1-2; perhaps TRBD1 as D (6 bases). This CDR3 has 13 amino acids. Trimming took off 0 bases at V and 8 bases at J, with 10 bases between the two ends. Germline-derived CDR1 and CDR2 are SGHNT and YENEEA. Here the CDR3 reads CASSLDGQRGYTF. CDR3 DNA sequence: TGTGCCAGCAGCTTAGATGGACAGAGGGGCTACACCTTC.

The V and J genes are TRBV30 and TRBJ2-3; no definite D call. This CDR3 region has 13 residues. Looked up from germline, CDR1 is GTSNPN and CDR2 is SVGIG (reference sequence). Trimming stripped 3 bases from V and 4 bases from J, with 11 bases between. As DNA, the CDR3 is TGTGCCTGGAGGTTCTCGGGTCCAGATACGCAGTATTTT. Translation: CAWRFSGPDTQYF.

The rearrangement joins TRBV5-1 to TRBJ1-2; 7 bases are a match to TRBD1. The CDR3 spans 13 residues. Germline loops: CDR1 SGHRS, CDR2 YFSETQ. The ends lost 3 bases at V and 3 bases at J; junction bases unmatched: 2. CDR3 amino acids: CASSSGTDYGYTF. CDR3 nucleotide sequence: TGCGCCAGCAGCTCCGGGACAGACTATGGCTACACCTTC.

The chain is built from TRBV11-2 and TRBJ2-2; TRBD2 matches at 12 bases. The CDR3 length is 15 residues. Germline CDR1 is SGHAT and CDR2 is FQNNGV. V dropped 7 bases and J dropped 7; count of bases not matched to a gene: 7. The CDR3 DNA is TGTGCCAGCAACCCGACTAGCGGGAGCCACGGGGAGCTGTTTTTT. Translating it yields CASNPTSGSHGELFF.

The rearrangement links TRBV5-1 to TRBJ1-2, with no clear D. The CDR3 covers 13 residues. CDR1 and CDR2 (germline): SGHRS, YFSETQ. Trimming took 0 bases from V and 4 from J, leaving 7 bases between them. CDR3 protein: CASSLEGLYGYTF. CDR3 sequence (DNA): TGCGCCAGCAGCTTGGAAGGACTCTATGGCTACACCTTC. Filled out from reference TRBV5-1 and TRBJ1-2, the complete variable domain reads KAGVTQTPRYLIKTRGQQVTLSCSPISGHRSVSWYQQTPGQGLQFLFEYFSETQRNKGNFPGRFSGRQFSNSRSEMNVSTLELGDSALYLCASSLEGLYGYTFGSGTRLTVV.

The chain recombines TRBV5-1 with TRBJ2-3; 14 positions agree with TRBD2. J lost 3 bases, V lost 2 bases, and 2 bases had no gene match. CDR3 length equals 16 residues. Germline-derived CDR1 and CDR2 are SGHRS and YFSETQ. For the CDR3, the DNA is TGCGCCAGCAGCTTAGGGACTAGCGGGAGTACAGATACGCAGTATTTT. Protein: CASSLGTSGSTDTQYF.

The V and J genes are TRBV6-1 and TRBJ2-2; D call uncertain. The CDR3 extends over 14 amino acids. V lost 3 bases to trimming and J lost 4 bases, with 9 bases between them. Per the germline V gene, CDR1 is MNHNS and CDR2 is SASEGT. The DNA for the CDR3 is TGTGCCAGCAGTGATCGGCGGTTCACCGGGGAGCTGTTTTTT. The encoded protein is CASSDRRFTGELFF.

The chain couples TRBV7-3 to TRBJ1-5; 7 nucleotides line up with TRBD1. The CDR3 contains 14 residues. The V segment lost 4 bases and the J segment 1 base; nucleotides outside the gene matches: 1. Germline V gene sequence: CDR1 SGHTA, CDR2 FQGTGA. This CDR3 is CASSSTGSNQPQHF. The CDR3 region has the DNA TGTGCCAGCAGCTCGACAGGGAGCAATCAGCCCCAGCATTTT.

V and J are TRBV2 and TRBJ2-2, with TRBD2 matching 8 bases. The V and J ends lost 6 bases and 5 bases, in that order; junction bases with no gene match: 5. CDR1 is SNHLY, CDR2 FYNNEI, per germline. CDR3 size: 14 residues. DNA of the CDR3: TGTGCCAGCAGCGGACTAGCAGTTACCGGGGAGCTGTTTTTT. It yields the protein CASSGLAVTGELFF.

This chain uses TRBV7-9 with TRBJ1-5; D is unresolved. Germline V gene data show CDR1 as SEHNR and CDR2 as FQNEAQ (reference sequence). V lost 1 base to trimming and J lost 6 bases, with 10 bases between them. The CDR3 contains 14 residues. DNA for the CDR3: TGTGCCAGCAGCTTAGGACGGGGTGTTCAGCCCCAGCATTTT. Translation gives CASSLGRGVQPQHF.

This clone appeared a few times. The V gene is TRBV11-3, the J gene TRBJ1-5; no firm D call. The germline V gene has CDR1 SGHNT and CDR2 YENEEA. The CDR3 is made up of 18 amino acids. The V gene lost 5 bases and the J gene lost 0 bases, with 20 bases spanning the gap. DNA for the CDR3: TGTGCCAGCAGCGCAGACTCCTTAACACTGTGTAGCAATCAGCCCCAGCATTTT. Translated, it gives CASSADSLTLCSNQPQHF.

This clone was recorded a few times. The DNA for the CDR3 is TGTGCCTGGAGTACCGGGACAGGGGGCTACGAGCAGTACTTC. Translated: CAWSTGTGGYEQYF. The chain recombines TRBV30 with TRBJ2-7; TRBD1 matches 11 bases. The germline V gene has CDR1 GTSNPN and CDR2 SVGIG (reference sequence). CDR3 length: 14 residues. Losses at the gene ends were 2 bases for V and 3 bases for J; bases not matched to a gene: 3.

The chain combines TRBV5-1 with TRBJ2-3; 14 bases align to TRBD2. The CDR3 is 16 residues long. V was pared by 4 bases and J by 6 bases, with 7 bases of the junction left unmatched. The germline gives CDR1 SGHRS, CDR2 YFSETQ. The CDR3 loop reads CASSPGTSGSLDTQYF. The DNA for the CDR3 is TGCGCCAGCAGCCCGGGGACTAGCGGGAGTTTGGATACGCAGTATTTT.

About this clone: The junction shows a germline mismatch at one end, possibly a read error. CDR3 amino acids: CASSPGDSSYEQYF. CDR3 coding DNA: TGCGCCAGTAGCCCTGGAGACTCCTCCTACGAGCAGTACTTC. The gene calls are TRBV4-1 and TRBJ2-7; D remains ambiguous. The length of the CDR3 is 14 residues. Germline lookup yields CDR1 MGHRA and CDR2 YSYEKL.

This clone has a handful of counts. The rearrangement uses TRBV27 and TRBJ1-6; D is unclear. V was clipped by 5 bases and J by 7 bases, with 12 bases between them. This CDR3 region has 14 residues. The V gene's germline CDR1 is MNHEY and CDR2 SMNVEV (reference sequence). CDR3 in amino acids: CASSPDSPNSPLHF. For the CDR3, the DNA is TGTGCCAGCAGTCCGGACTCCCCAAATTCACCCCTCCACTTT.

The J gene is TRBJ1-5, the V gene TRBV7-2, with unresolved D. This CDR3 has 13 residues. CDR1 and CDR2 from the germline V gene are SGHTA and FQGNSA. Trimming pared 6 bases from V and 4 bases from J, leaving 10 bases between. The CDR3 is CASSFSPNQPQHF. The DNA for the CDR3 is TGTGCCAGCAGTTTCAGTCCGAATCAGCCCCAGCATTTT.

The V call is TRBV6-5, the J call TRBJ1-1, with D perhaps matching TRBD1 (5 bases). V lost 5 bases, J lost 0 bases, and 13 bases lay in between. The germline V gene encodes CDR1 MNHEY and CDR2 SVGAGI. The CDR3 covers 15 residues. In DNA, the CDR3 is TGTGCCAGCAGTCGGCGGCAGACAGTGAACACTGAAGCTTTCTTT. It yields the protein CASSRRQTVNTEAFF.

The chain employs TRBV7-4 and TRBJ1-1; perhaps TRBD1 as D (5 bases). The CDR3 contains 12 residues. Germline lookup yields CDR1 SGHVT and CDR2 SQSDAQ. The V end lost 11 bases, the J end lost 3 bases, and 13 bases lay between the germline ends. The CDR3 loop reads CAGMAGYTEAFF. CDR3 nucleotide sequence: TGTGCCGGCATGGCAGGGTACACTGAAGCTTTCTTT. The whole variable domain, remainder taken from reference TRBV7-4 and TRBJ1-1, is GAGVSQSPRYKVAKRGRDVALRCDSISGHVTLYWYRQTLGQGSEVLTYSQSDAQRDKSGRPSGRFSAERPERSVSTLKIQRTEQGDSAVYLCAGMAGYTEAFFGQGTRLTVV.

The rearrangement uses TRBV11-3 and TRBJ2-7, with a tentative D call TRBD2 (5 bases). Germline CDR1 SGHNT, CDR2 YENEEA. The V end was cut by 1 base, the J end by 5 bases, with 15 bases between. The CDR3 runs to 15 residues. The CDR3 protein is CASSLGFSPRDEQYF. The CDR3 coding sequence is TGTGCCAGCAGCTTAGGGTTCTCCCCGAGGGACGAGCAGTACTTC.

This chain connects TRBV29-1 to TRBJ2-1; D might be TRBD1 (8 bases). The germline V gene has CDR1 SQVTM and CDR2 ANQGSEA. The germline V and J ends were trimmed by 8 bases and 6 bases, with 20 bases remaining between them. This CDR3 spans 14 amino acids. The CDR3 sequence is CSHTGGGNLNEQFF. CDR3 bases: TGCAGCCATACAGGGGGAGGGAACCTCAATGAGCAGTTCTTC.